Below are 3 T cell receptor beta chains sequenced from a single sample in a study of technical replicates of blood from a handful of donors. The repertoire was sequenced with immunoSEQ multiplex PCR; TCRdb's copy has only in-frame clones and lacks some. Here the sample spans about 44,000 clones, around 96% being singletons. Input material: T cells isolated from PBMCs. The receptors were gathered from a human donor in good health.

CDR3 residues: CASSLAKGQGKTDTQYF. The CDR3 DNA reads TGTGCCAGCAGCTTAGCGAAGGGACAGGGGAAGACAGATACGCAGTATTTT. The V call is TRBV11-3, the J call TRBJ2-3; 10 positions agree with TRBD1. Germline CDR1 is SGHNT and CDR2 is YENEEA. This CDR3 is 17 amino acids long. J gave up 3 bases and V 1 base, and 7 bases lay outside the gene matches. Variable domain in full (rest from reference TRBV11-3 and TRBJ2-3): EAGVVQSPRYKIIEKKQPVAFWCNPISGHNTLYWYLQNLGQGPELLIRYENEEAVDDSQLPKDRFSAERLKGVDSTLKIQPAELGDSAVYLCASSLAKGQGKTDTQYFGPGTRLTVL.

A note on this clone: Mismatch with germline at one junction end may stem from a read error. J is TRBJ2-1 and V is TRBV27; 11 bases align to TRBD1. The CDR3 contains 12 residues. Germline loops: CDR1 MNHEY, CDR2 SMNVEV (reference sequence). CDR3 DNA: TGTGCCAGCAGTACCGGGACAGGGGGTACGATCTTC. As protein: CASSTGTGGTIF.

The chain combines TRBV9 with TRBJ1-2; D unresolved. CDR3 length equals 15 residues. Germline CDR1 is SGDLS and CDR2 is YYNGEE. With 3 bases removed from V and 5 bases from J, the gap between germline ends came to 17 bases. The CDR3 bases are TGTGCCAGCAGCGCTCTATTCGGGGATGGGTATGGCTACACCTTC. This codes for CASSALFGDGYGYTF.